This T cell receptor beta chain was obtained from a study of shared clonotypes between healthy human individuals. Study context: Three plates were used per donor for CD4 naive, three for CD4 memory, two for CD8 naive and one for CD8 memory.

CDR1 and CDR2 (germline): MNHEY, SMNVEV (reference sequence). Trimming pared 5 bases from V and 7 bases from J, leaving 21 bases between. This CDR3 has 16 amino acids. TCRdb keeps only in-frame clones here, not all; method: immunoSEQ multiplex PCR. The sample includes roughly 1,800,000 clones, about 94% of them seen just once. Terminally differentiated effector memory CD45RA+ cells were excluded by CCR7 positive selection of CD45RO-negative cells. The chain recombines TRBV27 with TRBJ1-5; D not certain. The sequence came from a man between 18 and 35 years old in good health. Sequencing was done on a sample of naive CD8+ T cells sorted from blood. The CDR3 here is CASSPSLGFLEQPQHF. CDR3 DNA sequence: TGTGCCAGCAGTCCGAGTCTGGGTTTTCTTGAACAGCCCCAGCATTTT.